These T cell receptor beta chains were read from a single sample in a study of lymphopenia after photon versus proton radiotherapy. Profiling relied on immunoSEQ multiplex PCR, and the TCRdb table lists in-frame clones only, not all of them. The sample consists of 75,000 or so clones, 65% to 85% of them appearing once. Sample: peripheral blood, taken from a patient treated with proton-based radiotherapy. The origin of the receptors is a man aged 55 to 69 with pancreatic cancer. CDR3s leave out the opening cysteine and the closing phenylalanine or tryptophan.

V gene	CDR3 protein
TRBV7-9	ASSRERSQLTYNEQF
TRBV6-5	ASKQGSTDTQY
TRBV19	ASTFPGGVHQPQH
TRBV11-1	ASSRTGDYGYT
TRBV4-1	ASSQDQTTPHGNTIY
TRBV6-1	ASSVNRDTGYGYT
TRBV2	ASSSYIVNNEQF
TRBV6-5	ASRSTGGGNQPQH
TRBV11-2	ASSSGPQGGQPQH
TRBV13	ASSPARTYAYEQY
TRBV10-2	ASRGTLAGAVYNEQF
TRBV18	ASSPGAGYT
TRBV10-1	ASSLDRVGGYT
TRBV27	ASRTSKDRDGNEQY
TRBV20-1	SAERANVLT
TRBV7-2	ASSLGLTGSGGELF
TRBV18	ASSFSGGQNTEAF
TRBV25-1	ASSEYGSFYGYT
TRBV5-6	ASSFSTGPGGNQPQH
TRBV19	ASTSRGDYEQY
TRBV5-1	ASSAGSTDTQY
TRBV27	ASSRGTLSYNEQF
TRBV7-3	ASSPSGRFADTQY
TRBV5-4	ASSLDRAETQY
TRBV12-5	ASGLLSGEGADTQY
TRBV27	ASSATGTGVVEKLF
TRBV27	ASRTEGRETQY
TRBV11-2	ASSLERTTYEQY
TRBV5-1	ASSLGAGAYNEQF
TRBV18	ASSPRSGGNNEQF
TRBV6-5	ASRLRDSYEQY
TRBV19	ASSIARSREQY
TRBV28	ASSPGGPLFYEQY
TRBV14	ASSQVTGAGELF
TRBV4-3	ASSQDTPAGTQY
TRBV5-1	ASSLVRDGRFSYNEQF
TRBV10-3	AIAPDSSGNTIY
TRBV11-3	ASSPGLAGSGDTQY
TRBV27	ASSTVGTKQETQY
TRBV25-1	ASSESKGYTEAF
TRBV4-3	ASSQLTTNEKLF
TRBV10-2	ASGLNNGPYYEQY
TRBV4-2	ASSQDLGASGLNTGELF
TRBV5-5	ASSRPTNEKLF
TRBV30	AWSAEWGQDKNIQY
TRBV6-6	ASSSTGAGNQPQH
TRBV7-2	ASSLGYGDTQY
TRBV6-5	ASNRRVNTEAF
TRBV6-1	ASSEASGYSYEQY
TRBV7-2	ASSLVPTGLGNQPQH
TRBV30	AWSVGQGRNTEAF
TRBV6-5	ASSYRGSYEQY
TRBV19	ASSPRGNTQRSYEQY
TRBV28	ASRPPGQGLSEQY
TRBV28	ASSSIRGYYGYT